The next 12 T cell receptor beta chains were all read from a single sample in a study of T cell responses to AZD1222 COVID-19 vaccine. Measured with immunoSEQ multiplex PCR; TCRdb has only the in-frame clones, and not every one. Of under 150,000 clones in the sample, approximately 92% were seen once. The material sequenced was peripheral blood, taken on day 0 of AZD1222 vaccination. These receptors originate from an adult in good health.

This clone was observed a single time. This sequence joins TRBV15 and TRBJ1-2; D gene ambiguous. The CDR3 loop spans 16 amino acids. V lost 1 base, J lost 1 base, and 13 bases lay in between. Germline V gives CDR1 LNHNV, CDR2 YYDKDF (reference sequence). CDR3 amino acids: CATSRAGGSINYGYTF. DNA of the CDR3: TGTGCCACCAGCAGAGCTGGTGGCAGCATTAACTATGGCTACACCTTC.

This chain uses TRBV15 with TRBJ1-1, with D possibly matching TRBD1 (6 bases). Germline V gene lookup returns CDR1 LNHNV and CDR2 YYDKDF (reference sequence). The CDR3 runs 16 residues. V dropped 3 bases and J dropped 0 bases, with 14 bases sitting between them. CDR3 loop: CATSRPSAGVNTEAFF. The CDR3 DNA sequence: TGTGCCACCAGCAGGCCCTCTGCAGGGGTGAACACTGAAGCTTTCTTT. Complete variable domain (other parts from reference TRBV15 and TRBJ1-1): DAMVIQNPRYQVTQFGKPVTLSCSQTLNHNVMYWYQQKSSQAPKLLFHYYDKDFNNEADTPDNFQSRRPNTSFCFLDIRSPGLGDTAMYLCATSRPSAGVNTEAFFGQGTRLTVV.

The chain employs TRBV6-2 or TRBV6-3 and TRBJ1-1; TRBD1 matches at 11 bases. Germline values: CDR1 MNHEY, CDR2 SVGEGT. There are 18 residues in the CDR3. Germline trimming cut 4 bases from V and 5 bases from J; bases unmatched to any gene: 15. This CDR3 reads CASSLVPGGDRGGTEAFF. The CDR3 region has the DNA TGTGCCAGCAGTTTAGTCCCAGGAGGGGACAGGGGGGGTACTGAAGCTTTCTTT.

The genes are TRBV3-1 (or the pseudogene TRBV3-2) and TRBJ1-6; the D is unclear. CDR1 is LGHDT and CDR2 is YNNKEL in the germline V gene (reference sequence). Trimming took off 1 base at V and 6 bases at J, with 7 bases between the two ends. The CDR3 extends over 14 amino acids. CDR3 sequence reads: CASSQVSVNSPLHF. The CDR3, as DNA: TGTGCCAGCAGCCAAGTCTCCGTTAATTCACCCCTCCACTTT.

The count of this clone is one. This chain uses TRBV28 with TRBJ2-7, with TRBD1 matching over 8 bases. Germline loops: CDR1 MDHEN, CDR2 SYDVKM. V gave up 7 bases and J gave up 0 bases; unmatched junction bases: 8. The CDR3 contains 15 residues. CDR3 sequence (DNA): TGTGCCAGCACCTCGGGACAGGCTTACTCCTACGAGCAGTACTTC. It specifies CASTSGQAYSYEQYF.

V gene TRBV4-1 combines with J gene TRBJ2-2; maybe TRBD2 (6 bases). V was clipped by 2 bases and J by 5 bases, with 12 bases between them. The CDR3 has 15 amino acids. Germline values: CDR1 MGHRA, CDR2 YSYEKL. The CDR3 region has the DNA TGCGCCAGCAGCCAACAGGGTGGGGGGACCGGGGAGCTGTTTTTT. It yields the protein CASSQQGGGTGELFF.

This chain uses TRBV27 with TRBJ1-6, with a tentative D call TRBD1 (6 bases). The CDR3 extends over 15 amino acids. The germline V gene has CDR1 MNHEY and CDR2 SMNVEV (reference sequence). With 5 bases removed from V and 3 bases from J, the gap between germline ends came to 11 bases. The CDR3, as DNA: TGTGCCAGCAGTACAGGGTCCGTCTATAATTCACCCCTCCACTTT. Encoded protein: CASSTGSVYNSPLHF.

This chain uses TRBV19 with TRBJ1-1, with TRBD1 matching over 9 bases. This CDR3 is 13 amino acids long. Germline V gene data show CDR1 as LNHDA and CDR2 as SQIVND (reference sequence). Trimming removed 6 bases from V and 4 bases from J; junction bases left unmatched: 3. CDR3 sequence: CASSPTGGTEAFF. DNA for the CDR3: TGTGCCAGTAGCCCGACAGGGGGCACTGAAGCTTTCTTT.

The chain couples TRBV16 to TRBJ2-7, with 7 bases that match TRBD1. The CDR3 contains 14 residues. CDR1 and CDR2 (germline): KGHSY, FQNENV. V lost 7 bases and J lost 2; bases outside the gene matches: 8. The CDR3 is CASTSSRGTYEQYF. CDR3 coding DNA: TGTGCCAGCACCTCAAGCAGGGGGACCTACGAGCAGTACTTC.

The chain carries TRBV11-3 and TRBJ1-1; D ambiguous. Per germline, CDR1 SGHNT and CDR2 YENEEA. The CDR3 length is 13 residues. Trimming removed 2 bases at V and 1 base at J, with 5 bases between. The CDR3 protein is CASSLLRNTEAFF. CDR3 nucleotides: TGTGCCAGCAGCTTATTAAGGAACACTGAAGCTTTCTTT.

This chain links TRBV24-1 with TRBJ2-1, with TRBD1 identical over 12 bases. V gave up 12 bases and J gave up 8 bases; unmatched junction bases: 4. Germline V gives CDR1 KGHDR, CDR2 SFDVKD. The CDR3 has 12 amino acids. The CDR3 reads CAAGTGGDEQFF. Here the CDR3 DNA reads TGTGCCGCCGGGACAGGGGGCGATGAGCAGTTCTTC.

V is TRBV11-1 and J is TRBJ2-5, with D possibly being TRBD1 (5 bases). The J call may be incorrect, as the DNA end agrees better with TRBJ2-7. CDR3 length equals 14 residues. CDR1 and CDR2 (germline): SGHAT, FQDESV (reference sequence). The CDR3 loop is CASSSRRGPYEQYF. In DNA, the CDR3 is TGTGCCAGCAGCTCCCGTAGGGGCCCCTACGAGCAGTACTTC.